The T cell receptor (beta chain) described here comes from a study of PD-1 blockade in classical Hodgkin lymphoma. Study in general: Intravenous delivery of nivolumab at 3 mg/kg to patients occurred every 2 weeks. General study points: Exclusion was the outcome for patients who began nivolumab under 1 year after ASCT.

Time point here: cycle 4 day 1 (C4D1), after less than 7 weeks of nivolumab. Every patient had relapsed following autologous stem cell transplantation, and cohorts differed in brentuximab vedotin exposure. Germline lookup yields CDR1 SGHNT and CDR2 YYREEE (reference sequence). The length of the CDR3 is 14 residues. Sequenced by immunoSEQ multiplex PCR; TCRdb stores in-frame clones only, minus some. The sample comprises roughly 39,000 clones, around four fifths of which are singletons, and around 9.5% rests with the top ten. Remarks on this clone: The antigen remains unidentified. The junction does not match germline at one end; this may be a read error. Within the sample, other DNA sequences also encode this same CDR3.

The chain recombines TRBV5-4 with TRBJ2-7, with D possibly TRBD1 on 6 matching bases. The starting material was peripheral blood mononuclear cells (PBMCs), obtained before the fourth cycle of nivolumab. The receptor's source is a human donor with classical Hodgkin lymphoma. In DNA, the CDR3 is TGCGCCAGCAGCCAAGATAGGGGGTCCTACGAGCAGTACTTC. Its protein product is CASSQDRGSYEQYF.